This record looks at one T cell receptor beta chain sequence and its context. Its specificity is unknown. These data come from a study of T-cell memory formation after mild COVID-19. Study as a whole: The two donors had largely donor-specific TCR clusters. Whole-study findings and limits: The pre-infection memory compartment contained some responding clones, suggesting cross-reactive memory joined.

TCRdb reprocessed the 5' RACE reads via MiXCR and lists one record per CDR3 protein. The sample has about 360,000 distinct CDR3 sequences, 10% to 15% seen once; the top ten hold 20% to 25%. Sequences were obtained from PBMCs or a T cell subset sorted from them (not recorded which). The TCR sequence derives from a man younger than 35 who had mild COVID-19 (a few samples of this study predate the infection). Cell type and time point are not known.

The CDR3 sequence is CASSARQGNTEAFF. In DNA form, the CDR3 reads TGTGCCAGCAGTGCACGACAGGGTAACACTGAAGCTTTCTTT. The V and J genes are TRBV2 and TRBJ1-1; 7 bases are a match to TRBD1. Germline V lookup: CDR1 SNHLY, CDR2 FYNNEI. The length of the CDR3 is 14 residues. With V trimmed by 4 bases and J by 2 bases, 4 bases remained unmatched.